The clone carrying this T cell receptor (beta chain) was counted many times. Its antigen remains unidentified. Profiled with immunoSEQ multiplex PCR; TCRdb holds only in-frame clones, not every one. The sample shows approximately 39,000 clones, none of them appearing just once. The data were taken from a study of T cells after posttransplantation cyclophosphamide. The study, taken as a whole, reports: Tissue-infiltrating T cells from skin or gut overlapped little with blood T cells.

The V and J ends lost 3 bases and 9 bases, in that order; junction bases with no gene match: 5. Germline CDR1 is SGHNT and CDR2 is YYREEE (reference sequence). The CDR3 covers 12 residues. This clonotype was obtained from a man aged 50-60 years in good health, CMV-negative, and a related stem cell transplant donor. The rearrangement joins TRBV5-4 to TRBJ2-7; 8 bases align to TRBD1. The sample taken for sequencing was PBMCs. CDR3 sequence: CASSSGGAWQYF. CDR3 bases: TGTGCCAGCAGCTCAGGGGGCGCTTGGCAGTACTTC.